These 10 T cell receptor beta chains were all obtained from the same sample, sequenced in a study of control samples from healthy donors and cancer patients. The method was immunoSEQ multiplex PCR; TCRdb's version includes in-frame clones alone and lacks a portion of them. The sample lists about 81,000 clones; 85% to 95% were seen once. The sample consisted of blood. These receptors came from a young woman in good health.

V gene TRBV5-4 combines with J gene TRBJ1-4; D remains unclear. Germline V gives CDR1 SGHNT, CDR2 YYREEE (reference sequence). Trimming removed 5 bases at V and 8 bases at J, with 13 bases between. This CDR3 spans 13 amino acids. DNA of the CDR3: TGTGCCAGCAGTCACAGAACAGCAGAAAAACTGTTTTTT. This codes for CASSHRTAEKLFF.

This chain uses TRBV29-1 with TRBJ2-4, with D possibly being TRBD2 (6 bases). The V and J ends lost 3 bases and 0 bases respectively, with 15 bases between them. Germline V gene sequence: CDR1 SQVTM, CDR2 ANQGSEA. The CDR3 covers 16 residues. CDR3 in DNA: TGCAGCGTTGAGGGGACTCCCGGCTTAGCCAAAAACATTCAGTACTTC. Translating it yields CSVEGTPGLAKNIQYF.

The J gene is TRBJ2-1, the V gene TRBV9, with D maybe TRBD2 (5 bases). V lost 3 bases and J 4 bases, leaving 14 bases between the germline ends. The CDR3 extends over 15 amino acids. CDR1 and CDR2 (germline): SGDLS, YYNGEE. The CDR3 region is CASSARTSGYNEQFF. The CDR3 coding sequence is TGTGCCAGCAGCGCCAGAACGAGCGGATACAATGAGCAGTTCTTC.

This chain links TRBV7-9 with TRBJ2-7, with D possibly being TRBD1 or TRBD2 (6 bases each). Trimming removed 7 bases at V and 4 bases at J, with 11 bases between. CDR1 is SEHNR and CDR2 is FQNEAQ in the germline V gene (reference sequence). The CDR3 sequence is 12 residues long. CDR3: CASTGAVYEQYF. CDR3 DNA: TGTGCCAGCACGGGGGCTGTTTACGAGCAGTACTTC.

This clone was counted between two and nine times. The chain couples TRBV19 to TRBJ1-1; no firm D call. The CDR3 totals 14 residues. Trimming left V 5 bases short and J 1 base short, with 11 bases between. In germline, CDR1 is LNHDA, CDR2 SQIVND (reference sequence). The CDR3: CASSFDGRNTEAFF. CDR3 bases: TGTGCCAGTAGTTTCGACGGACGGAACACTGAAGCTTTCTTT.

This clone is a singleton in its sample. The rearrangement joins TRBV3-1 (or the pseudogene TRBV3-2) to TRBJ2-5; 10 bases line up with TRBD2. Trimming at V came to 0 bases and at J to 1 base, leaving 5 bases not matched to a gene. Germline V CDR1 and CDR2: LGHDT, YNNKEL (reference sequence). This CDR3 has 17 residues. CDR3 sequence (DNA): TGTGCCAGCAGCCAAGAACGGATAGCGGGGGGCCAAGAGACCCAGTACTTC. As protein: CASSQERIAGGQETQYF.

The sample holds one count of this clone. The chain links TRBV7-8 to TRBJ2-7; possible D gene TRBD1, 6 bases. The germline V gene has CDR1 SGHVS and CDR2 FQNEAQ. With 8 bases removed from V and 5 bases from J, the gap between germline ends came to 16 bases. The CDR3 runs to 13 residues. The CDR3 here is CASGVQGYNEQYF. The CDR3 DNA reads TGTGCCAGCGGGGTACAGGGCTACAACGAGCAGTACTTC.

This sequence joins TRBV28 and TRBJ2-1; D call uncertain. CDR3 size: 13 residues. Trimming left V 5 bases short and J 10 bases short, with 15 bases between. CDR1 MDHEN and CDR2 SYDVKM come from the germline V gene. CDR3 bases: TGTGCCAGCAGTCCCCACGAAGGCCCCGAGCAGTTCTTC. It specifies CASSPHEGPEQFF. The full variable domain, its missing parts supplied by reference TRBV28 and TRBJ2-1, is DVKVTQSSRYLVKRTGEKVFLECVQDMDHENMFWYRQDPGLGLRLIYFSYDVKMKEKGDIPEGYSVSREKKERFSLILESASTNQTSMYLCASSPHEGPEQFFGPGTRLTVL.

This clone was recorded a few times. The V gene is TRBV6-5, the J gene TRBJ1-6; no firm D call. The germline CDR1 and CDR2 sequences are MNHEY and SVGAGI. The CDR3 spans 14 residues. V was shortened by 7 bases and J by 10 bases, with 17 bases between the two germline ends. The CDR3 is CASTPSRDLSPLHF. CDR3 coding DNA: TGTGCCAGCACCCCCTCGCGGGATTTATCACCCCTCCACTTT.

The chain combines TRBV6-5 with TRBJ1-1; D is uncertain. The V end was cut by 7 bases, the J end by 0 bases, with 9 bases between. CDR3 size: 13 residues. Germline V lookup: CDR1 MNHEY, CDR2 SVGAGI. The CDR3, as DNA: TGTGCCAGCACGTCGTCACTGAACACTGAAGCTTTCTTT. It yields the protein CASTSSLNTEAFF.